This TCR beta chain was captured by sequencing in a study of blood T cell repertoires in COVID-19. V lost 1 base to trimming and J lost 3 bases; unmatched junction nucleotides: 2. Germline CDR1 is ENHRY and CDR2 is SYGVKD. The CDR3 has 14 residues. The table came from immunoSEQ multiplex PCR; TCRdb's copy has only in-frame clones and leaves some out. The sample includes about 140,000 clones, around 87% of them seen just once. This sequence originates from a woman aged 45-65 years with active or convalescent COVID-19. Sequenced material: peripheral blood. The chain links TRBV10-3 to TRBJ1-1, with 7 nucleotides matching TRBD1. In nucleotides, the CDR3 is TGTGCCATCAGTGAGTTTCAGGGGGACACTGAAGCTTTCTTT. Residues: CAISEFQGDTEAFF.